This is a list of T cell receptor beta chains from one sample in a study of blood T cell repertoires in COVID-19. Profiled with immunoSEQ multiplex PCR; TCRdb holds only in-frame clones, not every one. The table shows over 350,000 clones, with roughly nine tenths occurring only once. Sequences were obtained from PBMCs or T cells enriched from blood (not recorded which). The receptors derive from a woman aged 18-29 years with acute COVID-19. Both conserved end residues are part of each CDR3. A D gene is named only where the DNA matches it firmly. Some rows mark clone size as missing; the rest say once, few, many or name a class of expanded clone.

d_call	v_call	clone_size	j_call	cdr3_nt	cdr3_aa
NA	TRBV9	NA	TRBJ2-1	TGTGCCAGCAGCGCCCAGGGTAGAGTAGGGAATGAGCAGTTCTTC	CASSAQGRVGNEQFF
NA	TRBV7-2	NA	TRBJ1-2	TGTGCCAGCAGCCCGACTAGGGCAGCCTATGGCTACACCTTC	CASSPTRAAYGYTF
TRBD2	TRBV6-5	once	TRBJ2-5	TGTGCCAGCAGGACTAGCGGGGGGTGGGAGACCCAGTACTTC	CASRTSGGWETQYF
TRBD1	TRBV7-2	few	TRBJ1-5	TGTGCCAGCAGCTTACAGGGGGCGATGAATCAGCCCCAGCATTTT	CASSLQGAMNQPQHF
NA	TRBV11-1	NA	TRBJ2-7	TGTGCCAGCAGCTTAGACCCGCGGAGGCATATCGAGCAGTACTTC	CASSLDPRRHIEQYF
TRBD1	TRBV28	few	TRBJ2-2	TGTGCCAGCAGTCAGGGACAGGGGGGCGGGGAGCTGTTTTTT	CASSQGQGGGELFF
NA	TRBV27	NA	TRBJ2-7	TGTGCCAGCAGCTTTATGGTCGTACCGGGGGCCTACGAGCAGTACTTC	CASSFMVVPGAYEQYF
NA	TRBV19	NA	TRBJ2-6	TGTGCCAGTAGTATAGGGACAGCTGGGGCCAACGTCCTGACTTTC	CASSIGTAGANVLTF
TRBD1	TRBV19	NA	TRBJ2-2	TGTGCCAGTAGCCCGACCGGGACAGGGCGGACCGGGGAGCTGTTTTTT	CASSPTGTGRTGELFF
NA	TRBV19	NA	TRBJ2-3	TGTGCCAGTAGTACAAACAGAGCTAGCACAGATACGCAGTATTTT	CASSTNRASTDTQYF
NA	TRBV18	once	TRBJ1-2	TGTGCCAGCTCACCACGAACGGATGGCTACACCTTC	CASSPRTDGYTF
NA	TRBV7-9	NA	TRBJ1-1	TGTGCCAGCAGCTTAGGCCACAGGGTTAAGAACACTGAAGCTTTCTTT	CASSLGHRVKNTEAFF
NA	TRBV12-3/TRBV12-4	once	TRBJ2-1	TGTGCCAGCAGTTTACTCGCGGTTAGCGAGCAGTTCTTC	CASSLLAVSEQFF
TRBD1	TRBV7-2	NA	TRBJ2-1	TGTGCCAGCAGCGTCGGGACAGGGGGAAACAATGAGCAGTTCTTC	CASSVGTGGNNEQFF
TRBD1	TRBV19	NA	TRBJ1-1	TGTGCCAGTCTGTCCCGGGACAGGGATGAAGCTTTCTTT	CASLSRDRDEAFF
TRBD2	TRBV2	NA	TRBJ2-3	TGTGCCAGCAGTGACAGGACTAGCGGGAGGATAGATACGCAGTATTTT	CASSDRTSGRIDTQYF
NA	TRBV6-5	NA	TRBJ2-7	TGTGCCAGCAGCCACACAATGTTCGAGCAGTACTTC	CASSHTMFEQYF
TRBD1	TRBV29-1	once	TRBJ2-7	TGCAGCGTTCGGGACAGCCAGACCTACGAGCAGTACTTC	CSVRDSQTYEQYF
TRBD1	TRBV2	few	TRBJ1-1	TGTGCCAGCAGTGAGCCAACCGGGACAGGGCAGAACACTGAAGCTTTCTTT	CASSEPTGTGQNTEAFF